One and the same sample provided the 16 T cell receptor beta chains below, sequenced in a study of high-grade serous ovarian cancer treatment subgroups. Some clones are missing from TCRdb's copy, which holds only in-frame ones; the method was immunoSEQ multiplex PCR. The table includes under 10,000 clones, 76% detected once. Tumor samples were obtained before definitive surgery or chemotherapy. Sequencing used tumor tissue. Every receptor here comes from a human donor with high-grade serous ovarian cancer.

This clone was detected only once. This chain connects TRBV5-1 to TRBJ1-4; the D gene is possibly TRBD1 (5 bases). V was trimmed by 0 bases and J by 0 bases, leaving 12 bases between them. Germline loops: CDR1 SGHRS, CDR2 YFSETQ. The CDR3 contains 17 residues. Here the CDR3 reads CASSLDGGGATNEKLFF. CDR3 nucleotides: TGCGCCAGCAGCTTGGACGGGGGGGGAGCAACTAATGAAAAACTGTTTTTT. Full variable domain (rest looked up from reference TRBV5-1 and TRBJ1-4): KAGVTQTPRYLIKTRGQQVTLSCSPISGHRSVSWYQQTPGQGLQFLFEYFSETQRNKGNFPGRFSGRQFSNSRSEMNVSTLELGDSALYLCASSLDGGGATNEKLFFGSGTQLSVL.

This clone was recorded once. The chain has TRBV14 and TRBJ1-2, with unresolved D. Germline V gene sequence: CDR1 SGHDN, CDR2 FVKESK. The CDR3 totals 12 residues. The germline V and J ends were trimmed by 5 bases and 2 bases, with 6 bases remaining between them. The CDR3 loop reads CASSGGNYGYTF. The CDR3 DNA is TGTGCCAGCAGCGGAGGGAACTATGGCTACACCTTC.

This clone was seen a few times. This chain joins TRBV2 and TRBJ2-7; D unresolved. The V and J ends lost 4 bases and 6 bases respectively, with 10 bases between them. CDR1 is SNHLY and CDR2 is FYNNEI in the germline V gene. There are 12 residues in the CDR3. The CDR3 DNA sequence: TGTGCCAGCAGTGGGCCACGCGGCGAGCAGTACTTC. This codes for CASSGPRGEQYF.

This sequence joins TRBV5-5 and TRBJ2-5; D may be TRBD2 (6 bases). The V end was cut by 4 bases, the J end by 4 bases, with 8 bases between. The germline V gene has CDR1 SGHKS and CDR2 YYEKEE (reference sequence). This CDR3 comprises 12 residues. The CDR3 DNA reads as TGTGCCAGCAGCAGGAGGGGAGAGACCCAGTACTTC. Translating it yields CASSRRGETQYF.

This chain uses TRBV19 with TRBJ2-2; 16 bases agree with TRBD2. CDR3 length: 18 residues. J lost 7 bases, V lost 8 bases, and 13 bases had no gene match. The germline gives CDR1 LNHDA, CDR2 SQIVND (reference sequence). In DNA form, the CDR3 reads TGTGCCAGTTCTTTCGACGGGACTAGCGGGGGGGCCATCGGGGAGCTGTTTTTT. This codes for CASSFDGTSGGAIGELFF. The full variable domain, with the rest looked up from reference TRBV19 and TRBJ2-2, is DGGITQSPKYLFRKEGQNVTLSCEQNLNHDAMYWYRQDPGQGLRLIYYSQIVNDFQKGDIAEGYSVSREKKESFPLTVTSAQKNPTAFYLCASSFDGTSGGAIGELFFGEGSRLTVL.

The rearrangement uses TRBV9 and TRBJ1-2; 7 bases map to TRBD1. The germline V gene encodes CDR1 SGDLS and CDR2 YYNGEE. The ends lost 5 bases at V and 4 bases at J; junction bases unmatched: 8. CDR3 length equals 14 residues. As DNA, the CDR3 is TGTGCCAGCAGTGCTGGGACAGAACTCTATGGCTACACCTTC. The encoded protein is CASSAGTELYGYTF.

The rearrangement links TRBV20-1 to TRBJ2-7, with D perhaps given as TRBD1 or TRBD2 (5 bases each). The V end lost 6 bases, the J end lost 7 bases, and 10 bases lay between the germline ends. In germline, CDR1 is DFQATT, CDR2 SNEGSKA (reference sequence). The CDR3 runs to 10 residues. DNA of the CDR3: TGCAGTGCGGGGGTTAAGGAGCAGTACTTC. As protein: CSAGVKEQYF.

This sequence joins TRBV11-1 and TRBJ2-1; D possibly uses TRBD1 or TRBD2 (6 bases each). Per germline, CDR1 SGHAT and CDR2 FQDESV (reference sequence). V was trimmed by 2 bases and J by 5 bases, leaving 13 bases between them. This CDR3 spans 15 amino acids. CDR3 loop: CASSLWGAPNNEQFF. CDR3 nucleotide sequence: TGTGCCAGCAGCTTATGGGGGGCGCCCAACAATGAGCAGTTCTTC.

The V gene is TRBV4-1, the J gene TRBJ2-1; TRBD2 aligns across 11 bases. Germline assignment: CDR1 MGHRA and CDR2 YSYEKL. Losses at the gene ends were 4 bases for V and 6 bases for J; bases not matched to a gene: 14. This CDR3 region has 18 residues. CDR3 coding DNA: TGCGCCAGCAGCCTCCTACCTAGCGGGGGGAATCTAGGCAATGAGCAGTTCTTC. It encodes CASSLLPSGGNLGNEQFF.

V usage is TRBV18 and J usage is TRBJ1-4; no clear D. V was clipped by 0 bases and J by 8 bases, with 7 bases between them. The CDR3 spans 13 residues. The germline V gene encodes CDR1 KGHSH and CDR2 LQKENI. The CDR3 is CASSPPDHEKLFF. CDR3 bases: TGTGCCAGCTCACCACCGGACCACGAAAAACTGTTTTTT. The entire variable domain, with the rest obtained from reference TRBV18 and TRBJ1-4, is as follows: NAGVMQNPRHLVRRRGQEARLRCSPMKGHSHVYWYRQLPEEGLKFMVYLQKENIIDESGMPKERFSAEFPKEGPSILRIQQVVRGDSAAYFCASSPPDHEKLFFGSGTQLSVL.

This chain links TRBV11-2 with TRBJ2-1; unclear D gene. The germline V gene encodes CDR1 SGHAT and CDR2 FQNNGV. The CDR3 totals 15 residues. V lost 3 bases and J lost 4, with 13 bases in between. In DNA, the CDR3 is TGTGCCAGCAGCTTTGCGGACCCCGGATACAATGAGCAGTTCTTC. Amino acids: CASSFADPGYNEQFF.

In its sample, this clone is medium-sized. V gene TRBV30 combines with J gene TRBJ1-3; D perhaps matches TRBD1 (5 bases). The V gene lost 1 base and the J gene lost 2 bases, with 15 bases spanning the gap. From germline, CDR1 is GTSNPN and CDR2 SVGIG (reference sequence). CDR3 length equals 16 residues. CDR3 protein: CAWSGYRQNPGNTIYF. The DNA of the CDR3 is TGTGCCTGGAGTGGCTACAGGCAGAACCCTGGAAACACCATATATTTT.

The V gene is TRBV19, the J gene TRBJ1-1, with 9 bases fitting TRBD1. This CDR3 spans 18 amino acids. Trimming took 3 bases from V and 1 from J; bases not matched to a gene: 12. The germline V gene encodes CDR1 LNHDA and CDR2 SQIVND (reference sequence). CDR3 residues: CASSIPSGTGLGNTEAFF. The CDR3 region has the DNA TGTGCCAGTAGTATCCCATCCGGGACAGGGTTGGGGAACACTGAAGCTTTCTTT.

This chain links TRBV28 with TRBJ2-7; possibly TRBD1 for D (6 bases). The CDR3 covers 16 residues. CDR1 is MDHEN and CDR2 is SYDVKM in the germline V gene. Between the trimmed V and J ends, which lost 4 bases and 0 bases, there was a span of 16 bases. CDR3 sequence reads: CASSSQSWTASYEQYF. DNA of the CDR3: TGTGCCAGCAGTTCTCAATCCTGGACAGCCTCCTACGAGCAGTACTTC.

V is TRBV19 and J is TRBJ1-2; 9 bases agree with TRBD1. This CDR3 is built from 15 residues. With V trimmed by 3 bases and J by 8 bases, 10 bases remained unmatched. CDR1 is LNHDA, CDR2 SQIVND, per germline (reference sequence). CDR3 bases: TGTGCCAGTAGTATTAGAGGGACAGGGATGGAAGGCTACACCTTC. Protein sequence: CASSIRGTGMEGYTF.

This rearrangement joins TRBV11-2 to TRBJ1-2; D may be TRBD1 (5 bases). The ends were cut back, 2 bases at V and 4 bases at J, with 23 bases in the middle. This CDR3 region has 18 residues. Germline V gene sequence: CDR1 SGHAT, CDR2 FQNNGV. CDR3 DNA sequence: TGTGCCAGCAGCTTAAGTTCGCGATCGACAGCAGCTCCCTATGGCTACACCTTC. This translates into CASSLSSRSTAAPYGYTF.